This T cell receptor beta chain was sequenced for a study of shared clonotypes between healthy human individuals. Every one of the donors was a Caucasian adult that lived in Nashville, Tennessee. Libraries were prepared by immunoSEQ multiplex PCR; TCRdb keeps only in-frame clonotypes and omits some of them. This table has some 1.5 million clones, around 98% appearing once. The length of the CDR3 is 17 residues. Germline values: CDR1 SGHNT, CDR2 YYREEE (reference sequence). With 0 bases clipped from V and 6 bases from J, the junction kept 10 bases outside the gene matches. This sequence joins TRBV5-4 and TRBJ2-7, with 12 bases that match TRBD1. This TCR derives from a man younger than 40 in good health. Sequenced sample: naive CD4+ T cells sorted from blood. Sample subset: CD45RA+ positively selected. In DNA form, the CDR3 reads TGTGCCAGCAGCTTGGCGGGCCTGGGACAGGGGGCGGGCGAGCAGTACTTC. Protein: CASSLAGLGQGAGEQYF.